This T cell receptor beta chain was retrieved from a study of graft-versus-host responses after intestinal transplantation (TCRdb year 2021). Some background on the complete study: Multivisceral, liver-intestinal, or isolated intestinal transplants were received by the recipients. Donor T cell macrochimerism was defined as a peak of at least 4% donor T cells among recipient peripheral blood mononuclear cells. The cohort enrolled about two dozen intestinal transplant recipients including one retransplant, and 3 patients lacking pretransplant specimens were excluded. Rather than going through the commercial service, samples from a few later patients were sequenced in-house on an Illumina MiSeq and processed with MiXCR. After intestinal transplantation, graft-versus-host and host-versus-graft alloreactive T cell clones were followed in the graft, circulation and bone marrow using bulk TCR-beta CDR3 sequencing. Every recipient was given anti-thymocyte globulin induction, then maintenance tacrolimus and steroids for 3 to 4 years. To identify alloreactive clones, pre-transplant mixed lymphocyte reaction products were sequenced and then compared with unstimulated pre-transplant donor and recipient T cells. Overall study outcomes, separate from this receptor: In the allografts of patients with donor T cell macrochimerism, GvH to HvG T cell clonal ratios were high. Early after transplant, peak levels of circulating GvH clones were found to be associated with declines in HvG clones. The relatively low number and heterogeneity of intestinal transplant patients limited the conclusions. GvH clones turned up in recipient bone marrow, with some appearing earlier in ileal mucosa or blood, a pattern consistent with an intestinal mucosal origin.

Comments on this clone: No cognate antigen has been identified for it. One base away there is no much larger clone; base qualities are not given.

The CDR3, cysteine through phenylalanine, is 15 amino acids long. Of the read, only the CDR3 DNA is kept; its 45 bases are in frame from base 1. The germline V gene encodes CDR1 MGHRA and CDR2 YSYEKL. Trimming takes 3 bases off V and 5 bases off J; junction bases not matched to a gene: 9. Libraries were made using the immunoSEQ multiplex PCR assay. For most patients, genomic DNA was isolated with the Qiagen DNeasy Blood and Tissue Kit and sent frozen to Adaptive Biotechnologies for TCR sequencing. Adaptive Biotechnologies carried out high-throughput TCR-beta CDR3 sequencing of genomic DNA for most patients. The published analysis was carried out like this. Adaptive's ImmunoSEQ software supplied the TCR sequencing data for more than 15 patients, while MiXCR and VDJtools were used to process a few other patients. CD4 versus CD8 sorting errors were corrected by removing sequences found in both subsets at a frequency ratio below 5:1. Because the origin of CDR3 nucleotide sequences shared between donor and recipient could not be assigned, those sequences were removed. Alloreactive clones required at least 2-fold expansion over unstimulated cells and minimum CFSE-low frequency of 0.002% (template counts) or 0.001% (read counts). Mappable clones were those detected in sequenced pre-transplant spleen, lymph node, or MLR CFSE-low populations of the donor or recipient. Cumulative frequency of alloreactive clones was calculated as a percentage of all sequences weighted by copy number. The immuneACCESS repertoire file appears here via TCRdb, limited to in-frame rearrangements. These files lack a portion of the clones; in checked studies, under half of the deficit traces to unresolved V genes, and the cause of the others is not known. The V and J calls and the clone size are those of that table, but D and trimming were determined from the DNA. In this sample the table shows about 150,000 clones, 80% to 95% of which occur a single time. The ten biggest clones cover 0.15% to 0.2% of the sample.

The intended sense of this specimen's time point label: cells obtained before transplantation from donor or recipient. CD3+CD4+ and CD3+CD8+ populations were FACS-sorted from unstimulated pre-transplant donor and recipient cells taken from spleen or lymph nodes. The V and J genes are TRBV4-1 and TRBJ2-5; 7 central nucleotides agree with TRBD2. This clonotype was obtained from a human donor who received an intestinal transplant. Material: unstimulated CD4+ T cells sorted from spleen or lymph node cells, obtained before intestinal transplant. The bases read TGCGCCAGCAGCCACGGGGGGAGCTTGGGGGAGACCCAGTACTTC. Its protein product is CASSHGGSLGETQYF.